The present entry profiles one T cell receptor beta chain with its context. This sample stems from a study of technical replicates of blood from a handful of donors. Some clones are missing from TCRdb's copy, which holds only in-frame ones; the method was immunoSEQ multiplex PCR. Among some 84,000 clones listed, roughly 90% were seen once. This sequence originates from a human donor in good health. Material for sequencing was T cells isolated from PBMCs.

The CDR3 DNA reads as TGTGCCAGCAGACAGGGCTATGGCTACACCTTC. Translated, it gives CASRQGYGYTF. V and J are TRBV19 and TRBJ1-2; 7 nucleotides agree with TRBD1. The V and J ends lost 9 bases and 4 bases, in that order; junction bases with no gene match: 2. The CDR3 is 11 amino acids. Germline lookup yields CDR1 LNHDA and CDR2 SQIVND (reference sequence).